The 17 T cell receptor beta chains below come from one sample, sequenced in a study of T cell repertoires in cytomegalovirus infection. From the reads, TCRdb called clonotypes with MiXCR, one entry per CDR3 protein. The table lists roughly 340,000 distinct CDR3 sequences, roughly 28% of them singletons, with around 18% in the top ten. These TCRs are of unknown antigen specificity. This specimen consisted of cultured PBMCs, obtained from culture after CMV antigen stimulation. The receptor source for this set is a human donor in good health (CMV status not recorded). Some clones in this sample may be carry-over from other donors' samples.

This clonotype was seen more than once but under ten times. V gene TRBV4-1 combines with J gene TRBJ2-1; TRBD2 agrees at 8 bases. The CDR3 has 15 amino acids. Germline V gives CDR1 MGHRA, CDR2 YSYEKL. V was clipped by 4 bases and J by 2 bases; unmatched bases: 4. The DNA of the CDR3 is TGCGCCAGCAGCCGGACGGGACTAGCCTACAATGAGCAGTTCTTC. Translating gives CASSRTGLAYNEQFF.

The V gene is TRBV6-6, the J gene TRBJ1-1, with D perhaps matching TRBD1 (5 bases). The CDR3 length is 14 residues. Germline assignment: CDR1 MNHNY and CDR2 SVGAGI (reference sequence). V lost 6 bases to trimming and J lost 0 bases, with 11 bases between them. The CDR3 DNA reads TGTGCCAGCAGGGGGGACGGGATGAACACTGAAGCTTTCTTT. Protein sequence: CASRGDGMNTEAFF.

The chain employs TRBV12-5 and TRBJ1-1; D is unclear. This CDR3 comprises 15 residues. The germline CDR1 and CDR2 sequences are LGHNT and FRNRAP. The V and J ends lost 0 bases and 6 bases respectively, with 14 bases between them. The CDR3 loop is CASGLVQARTPEAFF. The CDR3 DNA sequence: TGTGCTAGTGGTTTGGTACAAGCTAGAACCCCTGAAGCTTTCTTT.

This clonotype has just one count. The V call is TRBV18, the J call TRBJ2-3; 12 nucleotides match TRBD2. The V gene end was trimmed by 6 bases and the J gene end by 6 bases; junction bases not matched to a gene: 7. The CDR3 is 15 residues long. Germline CDR1 and CDR2: KGHSH and LQKENI. DNA for the CDR3: TGTGCCAGCTCCCCTAGCGGGGGGGCATCCGATACGCAGTATTTT. It encodes CASSPSGGASDTQYF.

This clonotype was seen more than once but under ten times. This sequence joins TRBV4-2 and TRBJ1-1, with a weak D call TRBD1 (5 bases). This CDR3 has 16 residues. The V and J ends lost 4 bases and 1 base respectively, with 16 bases between them. In germline, CDR1 is LGHNA, CDR2 YNFKEQ. This CDR3 reads CASSRWVGDANTEAFF. The CDR3 region has the DNA TGTGCCAGCAGCCGATGGGTGGGGGACGCGAACACTGAAGCTTTCTTT.

In its sample, this clonotype was seen a few times. The chain has TRBV11-2 and TRBJ2-5, with 12 bases identical to TRBD2. There are 15 residues in the CDR3. Germline-derived CDR1 and CDR2 are SGHAT and FQNNGV. V was pared by 4 bases and J by 4 bases, with 4 bases of the junction left unmatched. The CDR3 DNA reads TGTGCCAGCAGCTCGGGACTAGCGGGCCCAGAGACCCAGTACTTC. Protein product: CASSSGLAGPETQYF.

The chain joins TRBV29-1 to TRBJ1-1; D ambiguous. V was pared by 5 bases and J by 1 base, with 8 bases between. The CDR3 is 12 amino acids. Germline assignment: CDR1 SQVTM and CDR2 ANQGSEA. The CDR3 protein is CSVFSGNTEAFF. The CDR3 DNA reads as TGCAGCGTTTTTTCGGGGAACACTGAAGCTTTCTTT. Supplemented by reference TRBV29-1 and TRBJ1-1, the full variable domain reads SAVISQKPSRDICQRGTSLTIQCQVDSQVTMMFWYRQQPGQSLTLIATANQGSEATYESGFVIDKFPISRPNLTFSTLTVSNMSPEDSSIYLCSVFSGNTEAFFGQGTRLTVV.

V and J are TRBV4-2 and TRBJ2-7; TRBD1 matches 9 bases. Unmatched junction bases numbered 7, after V lost 0 bases and J lost 7 bases. There are 15 residues in the CDR3. CDR1 is LGHNA and CDR2 is YNFKEQ in the germline V gene. CDR3: CASSQEVQGAYEQYF. As DNA, the CDR3 is TGTGCCAGCAGCCAAGAGGTACAGGGGGCGTATGAGCAGTACTTC.

This clonotype has a single count. In nucleotides, the CDR3 is TGTGCCAGTAGTATTATGGGAACCGCGAACACCGGGGAGCTGTTTTTT. Translation: CASSIMGTANTGELFF. The chain has TRBV19 and TRBJ2-2; D gene uncertain. This CDR3 has 16 amino acids. Germline V gene sequence: CDR1 LNHDA, CDR2 SQIVND (reference sequence). V lost 3 bases and J 0 bases, leaving 11 bases between the germline ends.

This clonotype showed up just a few times. V is TRBV7-6 and J is TRBJ2-5; 8 nucleotides agree with TRBD1. CDR3 length equals 14 residues. The trim removed 5 bases at V and 7 bases at J, leaving 9 bases unmatched. Germline lookup yields CDR1 SGHVS and CDR2 FNYEAQ. CDR3 nucleotide sequence: TGTGCCAGCAGCCCCGACAGGGGTTTGGGGACCCAGTACTTC. The encoded protein is CASSPDRGLGTQYF.

This clonotype was counted a few times. The chain joins TRBV7-3 to TRBJ2-6; 8 nucleotides line up with TRBD1. V was clipped by 5 bases and J by 4 bases; unmatched bases: 4. This CDR3 spans 15 amino acids. CDR1 is SGHTA, CDR2 FQGTGA, per germline. The DNA for the CDR3 is TGTGCCAGCAGCGCCAGGGGGCCCGGGGCCAACGTCCTGACTTTC. It codes for CASSARGPGANVLTF.

This chain joins TRBV7-9 and TRBJ2-5; 12 bases fit TRBD2. The CDR3 has 16 residues. In germline, CDR1 is SEHNR, CDR2 FQNEAQ (reference sequence). V was clipped by 5 bases and J by 1 base; unmatched bases: 5. As DNA, the CDR3 is TGTGCCAGCAGCCCCCGACTAGCGGGAGTCCAAGAGACCCAGTACTTC. Its translation: CASSPRLAGVQETQYF.

This chain joins TRBV5-5 and TRBJ1-1; a possible D gene is TRBD1 (6 bases). The CDR3 runs to 12 residues. V lost 4 bases to trimming and J lost 7 bases, with 11 bases between them. Germline assignment: CDR1 SGHKS and CDR2 YYEKEE (reference sequence). The CDR3 loop is CASSKGGIEAFF. As DNA, the CDR3 is TGTGCCAGCAGCAAAGGGGGAATTGAAGCTTTCTTT.

This clonotype came up many times. This rearrangement joins TRBV6-5 to TRBJ2-1; D not resolved. The V end lost 0 bases, the J end lost 6 bases, and 15 bases lay between the germline ends. Germline values: CDR1 MNHEY, CDR2 SVGAGI. This CDR3 comprises 16 residues. The CDR3 coding sequence is TGTGCCAGCAGTTACTCCTACGGTGTCGGCCTCAATGAGCAGTTCTTC. Residues: CASSYSYGVGLNEQFF.

The chain has TRBV6-5 and TRBJ2-7, with D unclear. The germline CDR1 and CDR2 sequences are MNHEY and SVGAGI. V dropped 5 bases and J dropped 0 bases, with 23 bases sitting between them. The CDR3 covers 18 residues. CDR3 sequence reads: CASSHPPARGRSSYEQYF. The CDR3 region has the DNA TGTGCCAGCAGTCACCCCCCGGCCAGAGGCCGAAGCTCCTACGAGCAGTACTTC.

The J gene is TRBJ2-5, the V gene TRBV20-1; D gene unclear. The CDR3 covers 12 residues. V lost 6 bases and J 0 bases, leaving 8 bases between the germline ends. Per the germline V gene, CDR1 is DFQATT and CDR2 is SNEGSKA (reference sequence). CDR3 nucleotides: TGCAGTGCGCCACAGAACCAAGAGACCCAGTACTTC. Translated, it gives CSAPQNQETQYF.

The rearrangement uses TRBV7-8 and TRBJ1-1; TRBD1 aligns across 7 bases. Trimming removed 4 bases from V and 11 bases from J; junction bases left unmatched: 16. The CDR3 runs to 15 residues. CDR1 is SGHVS and CDR2 is FQNEAQ in the germline V gene. CDR3 nucleotides: TGTGCCAGCAGCTCCTCGACAGGGCTCATGGGGACGGCTTTCTTT. This sequence encodes CASSSSTGLMGTAFF.